The 22 T cell receptor beta chains presented below share a single source sample, sequenced in a study of T cell repertoires in aging, cancer and after chemotherapy. A mixed TRB-A/B primer pool amplified rearranged TRB by multiplex touch-down PCR. TCRdb itself ran the multiplex PCR reads through MiXCR, one entry per CDR3 protein. The sample holds some 3,500 distinct CDR3 sequences; 25% to 30% are singletons and the top ten take about 20%. The template was genomic DNA from peripheral blood, not RNA. The sample consisted of blood. The receptor source for this set is a human donor with a solid tumor.

This clonotype was detected a few times. This sequence joins TRBV6-5 and TRBJ2-7; TRBD1 aligns across 9 bases. J was trimmed by 4 bases and V by 6 bases; bases with no gene match: 10. CDR3 length: 15 residues. Germline lookup yields CDR1 MNHEY and CDR2 SVGAGI. This chain's CDR3 is CASSSPGQGLYEQYF. The CDR3 DNA reads as TGTGCCAGCAGCTCCCCGGGACAGGGATTATACGAGCAGTACTTC.

By sample share, this clonotype is medium-sized. This chain connects TRBV19 to TRBJ2-2; D may be TRBD2 (5 bases). CDR3 length equals 12 residues. Germline CDR1 is LNHDA and CDR2 is SQIVND (reference sequence). V lost 3 bases to trimming and J lost 8 bases, with 7 bases between them. For the CDR3, the DNA is TGTGCCAGTAGTATTACGGGAGGGGAGCTGTTTTTT. Translated, it gives CASSITGGELFF.

This clonotype was found a few times. The chain employs TRBV27 and TRBJ2-2; D may be TRBD2 (5 bases). The CDR3 has 13 amino acids. CDR1 is MNHEY, CDR2 SMNVEV, per germline (reference sequence). Trimming removed 6 bases at V and 6 bases at J, with 11 bases between. The CDR3, as DNA: TGTGCCAGCAGACCACTAGTCTCCGGGGAGCTGTTTTTT. It codes for CASRPLVSGELFF.

On this clonotype itself: At one end, the junction sequence differs from germline, possibly due to a read error. The V gene is TRBV6-1, the J gene TRBJ1-4; D unresolved. The J call may not be correct, given that the DNA end is closer to TRBJ2-2. Per germline, CDR1 MNHNS and CDR2 SASEGT. This CDR3 region has 15 residues. The CDR3 loop reads CASSEARLNTEELFF. The CDR3 coding sequence is TGTGCCAGCAGTGAAGCTCGGCTTAACACCGAGGAGCTGTTTTTT.

By share, this clonotype ranks as medium-sized. The chain is built from TRBV20-1 and TRBJ2-7; D is possibly TRBD2 (5 bases). Germline V gene sequence: CDR1 DFQATT, CDR2 SNEGSKA (reference sequence). The length of the CDR3 is 15 residues. The germline V and J ends were trimmed by 0 bases and 5 bases, with 17 bases remaining between them. The CDR3 loop reads CSARDREAVRDEQYV. CDR3 nucleotide sequence: TGCAGTGCTAGAGACCGGGAAGCCGTTCGGGACGAGCAGTACGTC.

The V and J genes are TRBV5-3 and TRBJ2-1; a possible D gene is TRBD1 (6 bases). TRBV5-3 is an open reading frame, and its role is uncertain. This CDR3 is 16 amino acids long. Trimming stripped 3 bases from V and 3 bases from J, with 16 bases between. CDR3 residues: CARSWTSRDNYNEQFF. The CDR3 DNA reads as TGTGCCAGAAGCTGGACCTCTCGGGACAACTACAATGAGCAGTTCTTC.

This clonotype occurred a few times. This rearrangement joins TRBV10-3 to TRBJ1-5; D uncertain. CDR3 size: 13 residues. CDR1 is ENHRY and CDR2 is SYGVKD in the germline V gene. Trimming stripped 7 bases from V and 2 bases from J, with 9 bases between. The CDR3 here is CAINPGGNQPQHF. CDR3 sequence (DNA): TGTGCCATCAATCCAGGCGGCAATCAGCCCCAGCATTTT.

This clonotype was found a few times. V usage is TRBV15 and J usage is TRBJ2-1, with no clear D. Germline-derived CDR1 and CDR2 are LNHNV and YYDKDF (reference sequence). V shed 0 bases and J shed 9 bases, with 9 bases lying between them. The CDR3 length is 13 residues. The CDR3 DNA reads TGTGCCACCAGCAGAGATAGGGTCGGTGAGCAGTTCTTC. Translation gives CATSRDRVGEQFF. Full variable domain (remainder filled in from reference TRBV15 and TRBJ2-1): DAMVIQNPRYQVTQFGKPVTLSCSQTLNHNVMYWYQQKSSQAPKLLFHYYDKDFNNEADTPDNFQSRRPNTSFCFLDIRSPGLGDTAMYLCATSRDRVGEQFFGPGTRLTVL.

The V call is TRBV29-1, the J call TRBJ2-7, with 7 positions matching TRBD1. The CDR3 sequence is 14 residues long. Germline values: CDR1 SQVTM, CDR2 ANQGSEA. J lost 3 bases, V lost 8 bases, and 13 bases had no gene match. CDR3 sequence (DNA): TGCAGCATAAAACGGGGACAGAACCTCTACGAGCAGTACTTC. Its protein is CSIKRGQNLYEQYF.

This chain joins TRBV7-9 and TRBJ1-5; tentative D call: TRBD1 (6 bases). The V gene lost 0 bases and the J gene lost 12 bases, with 12 bases spanning the gap. The germline V gene encodes CDR1 SEHNR and CDR2 FQNEAQ (reference sequence). The CDR3 is 13 amino acids. This CDR3 reads CASSLAPDRLQHF. In DNA form, the CDR3 reads TGTGCCAGCAGCTTAGCACCGGACAGACTCCAGCATTTT. Full variable domain (rest looked up from reference TRBV7-9 and TRBJ1-5): DTGVSQNPRHKITKRGQNVTFRCDPISEHNRLYWYRQTLGQGPEFLTYFQNEAQLEKSRLLSDRFSAERPKGSFSTLEIQRTEQGDSAMYLCASSLAPDRLQHFGDGTRLSIL.

This clonotype has just a few counts. The chain links TRBV30 to TRBJ2-3, with D tentatively TRBD1 (6 bases). Germline-derived CDR1 and CDR2 are GTSNPN and SVGIG (reference sequence). This CDR3 is 14 amino acids long. Trimming cost V 3 bases and J 5 bases, with 15 bases left between them. The CDR3 sequence is CAWSDLGGLDTQYF. The DNA of the CDR3 is TGTGCCTGGAGCGACTTAGGGGGTTTAGATACGCAGTATTTT.

The chain joins TRBV6-5 to TRBJ2-2, with D unclear. Germline lookup yields CDR1 MNHEY and CDR2 SVGAGI. V was shortened by 4 bases and J by 0 bases, with 9 bases between the two germline ends. The CDR3 is 15 residues long. The chain's CDR3 is CASSSHTPNTGELFF. CDR3 DNA sequence: TGTGCCAGCAGTTCACATACACCGAACACCGGGGAGCTGTTTTTT.

The table lists this clonotype with a few counts. The rearrangement links TRBV24-1 to TRBJ2-5; possibly TRBD1 for D (6 bases). The CDR3 totals 14 residues. Trimming shortened V by 4 bases and J by 2 bases, and 10 bases separated the two germline ends. Germline CDR1 and CDR2: KGHDR and SFDVKD. The CDR3 DNA sequence: TGTGCCACCAGTGAACCGGACAGACAAGAGACCCAGTACTTC. Encoded protein: CATSEPDRQETQYF.

A note on this clonotype: Given a much more abundant clone one base away, this may be a read error. This sequence joins TRBV6-5 and TRBJ1-2; a possible D gene is TRBD1 (5 bases). The length of the CDR3 is 16 residues. CDR1 and CDR2 (germline): MNHEY, SVGAGI. The DNA of the CDR3 is TGTGACAGCAGTGCGGGACCTTGGTACGGTGACTATGGCTACACCTTC. Translating it yields CDSSAGPWYGDYGYTF.

This clonotype was seen a few times. This chain joins TRBV13 and TRBJ2-1; 7 nucleotides match TRBD2. CDR1 PRHDT and CDR2 FYEKMQ come from the germline V gene (reference sequence). The CDR3 totals 16 residues. Losses at the gene ends were 2 bases for V and 6 bases for J; bases not matched to a gene: 10. This chain's CDR3 is CASSLSIGREFNEQFF. The CDR3, as DNA: TGTGCCAGCAGCTTAAGTATCGGGCGGGAGTTCAATGAGCAGTTCTTC. Full variable domain (outside the CDR3, taken from reference TRBV13 and TRBJ2-1): AAGVIQSPRHLIKEKRETATLKCYPIPRHDTVYWYQQGPGQDPQFLISFYEKMQSDKGSIPDRFSAQQFSDYHSELNMSSLELGDSALYFCASSLSIGREFNEQFFGPGTRLTVL.

This clonotype showed up just a few times. The genes are TRBV6-6 and TRBJ1-2; 8 bases fit TRBD1. Germline lookup yields CDR1 MNHNY and CDR2 SVGAGI (reference sequence). After removal of 5 bases from V and 10 bases from J, the junction contained 6 bases not matched to a gene. CDR3 length: 12 amino acids. In DNA, the CDR3 is TGTGCCAGCAGTCCACAGGGGGTGTTCTACACCTTC. Its translation is CASSPQGVFYTF.

This clonotype was seen a handful of times. The V gene is TRBV12-3 or TRBV12-4, the J gene TRBJ1-5; D perhaps matches TRBD1 (6 bases). The CDR3 has 15 residues. Trimming left V 6 bases short and J 5 bases short, with 17 bases between. The CDR3 sequence: CASSRRHREHQPQHF. The CDR3, as DNA: TGTGCCAGCAGCCGCCGGCACAGGGAACATCAGCCCCAGCATTTT.

This clonotype rates as medium-sized. The J gene is TRBJ2-5, the V gene TRBV19; tentatively, D is TRBD1 or TRBD2 (5 bases each). CDR1 and CDR2 (germline): LNHDA, SQIVND (reference sequence). This CDR3 spans 14 amino acids. V was clipped by 5 bases and J by 6 bases, with 16 bases between them. CDR3 coding DNA: TGTGCCAGTAGTCCCACGAGGGGTGCGAAGACCCAGTACTTC. Translated: CASSPTRGAKTQYF.

By sample share, this clonotype is medium-sized. The chain carries TRBV6-5 and TRBJ1-1, with TRBD1 as a possible D gene (6 bases). Germline CDR1 is MNHEY and CDR2 is SVGAGI. V shed 6 bases and J shed 7 bases, with 12 bases lying between them. This CDR3 has 12 residues. The CDR3 coding sequence is TGTGCCAGCAGCCACAGGGAGGGTGAAGCTTTCTTT. Protein product: CASSHREGEAFF.

V and J are TRBV5-1 and TRBJ2-7; tentatively, D is TRBD2 (6 bases). V was cut by 1 base and J by 3 bases, with 14 bases left in between. CDR1 SGHRS and CDR2 YFSETQ come from the germline V gene. The CDR3 covers 15 residues. As DNA, the CDR3 is TGCGCCAGCAGCTTGCCCACGGGCGGGAACTACGAGCAGTACTTC. Residues: CASSLPTGGNYEQYF.

By its share, this clonotype is medium-sized. The chain links TRBV6-5 to TRBJ1-6; D unresolved. The CDR3 sequence is 14 residues long. In germline, CDR1 is MNHEY, CDR2 SVGAGI. Trimming pared 2 bases from V and 9 bases from J, leaving 11 bases between. The CDR3 loop reads CASSYAGAGSPLHF. The CDR3 DNA follows: TGTGCCAGCAGTTACGCGGGAGCAGGTTCACCCCTCCACTTT.

The chain has TRBV10-3 and TRBJ1-3; a possible D gene is TRBD1 (6 bases). The germline gives CDR1 ENHRY, CDR2 SYGVKD. The CDR3 has 14 residues. V was trimmed by 10 bases and J by 0 bases, leaving 13 bases between them. Here the CDR3 reads CATHRTVSGNTIYF. The CDR3 nucleotides are TGTGCCACCCACCGGACAGTCTCTGGAAACACCATATATTTT.